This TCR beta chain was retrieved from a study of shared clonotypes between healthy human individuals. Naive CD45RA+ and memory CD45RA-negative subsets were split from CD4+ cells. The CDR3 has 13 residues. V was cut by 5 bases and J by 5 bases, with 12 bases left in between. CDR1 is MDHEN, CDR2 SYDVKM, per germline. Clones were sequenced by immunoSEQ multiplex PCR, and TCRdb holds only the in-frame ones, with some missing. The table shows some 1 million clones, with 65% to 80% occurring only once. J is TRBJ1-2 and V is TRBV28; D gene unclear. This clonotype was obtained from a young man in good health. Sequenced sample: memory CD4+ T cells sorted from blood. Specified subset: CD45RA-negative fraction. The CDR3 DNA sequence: TGTGCCAGCAGTCAAGTCTCAAGTTATGGCTACACCTTC. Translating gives CASSQVSSYGYTF.